This T cell receptor (beta chain) was retrieved from a study of blood T cells in healthy people across ages. In each sample, at least 7 million PBMCs were isolated. The germline gives CDR1 SQVTM, CDR2 ANQGSEA. V lost 6 bases to trimming and J lost 5 bases, with 10 bases between them. The CDR3 runs 12 residues. With a J-beta primer mix and a sample-barcoded 5' primer, a second PCR ran 7 to 11 cycles. A template-switch adaptor containing 12 random nucleotides labeled each cDNA molecule. In TCRdb, the 5' RACE reads were re-called with MiXCR into one record per CDR3 protein. This table has some 1,000,000 distinct CDR3 sequences, approximately 26% appearing once. These sequences were also reported in another study, on T cells of mothers and their children.

This rearrangement joins TRBV29-1 to TRBJ1-4; D is unclear. Sequencing was carried out using blood. The receptor was isolated from a girl under 10 years old in good health. The CDR3 is CSVLGLNEKLFF. CDR3 DNA sequence: TGCAGCGTCCTCGGACTGAATGAAAAACTGTTTTTT.